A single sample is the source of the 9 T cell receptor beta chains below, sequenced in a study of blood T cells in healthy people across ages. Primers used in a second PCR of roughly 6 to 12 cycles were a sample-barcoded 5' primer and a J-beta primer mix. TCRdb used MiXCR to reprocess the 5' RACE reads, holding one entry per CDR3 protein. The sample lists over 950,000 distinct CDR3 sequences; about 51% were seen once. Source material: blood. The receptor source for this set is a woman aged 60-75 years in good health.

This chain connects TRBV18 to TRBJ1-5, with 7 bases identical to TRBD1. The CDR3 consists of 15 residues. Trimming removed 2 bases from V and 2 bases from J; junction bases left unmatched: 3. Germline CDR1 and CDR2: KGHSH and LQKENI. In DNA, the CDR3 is TGTGCCAGCTCACCAGCAGGGGGTGGCAATCAGCCCCAGCATTTT. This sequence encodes CASSPAGGGNQPQHF.

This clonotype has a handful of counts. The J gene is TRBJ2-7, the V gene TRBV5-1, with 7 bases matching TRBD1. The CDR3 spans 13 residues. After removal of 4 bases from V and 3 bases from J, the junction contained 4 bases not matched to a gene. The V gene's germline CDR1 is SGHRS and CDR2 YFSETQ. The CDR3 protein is CASSVRDSYEQYF. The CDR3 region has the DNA TGCGCCAGCAGCGTCCGGGACAGCTACGAGCAGTACTTC.

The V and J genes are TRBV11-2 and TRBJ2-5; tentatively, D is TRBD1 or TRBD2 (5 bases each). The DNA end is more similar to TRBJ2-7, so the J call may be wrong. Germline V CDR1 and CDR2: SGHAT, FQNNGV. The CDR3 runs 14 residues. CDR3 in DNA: TGTGCCAGCAGCCTCGGGTCAGGGACCGACGAGCAGTACTTC. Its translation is CASSLGSGTDEQYF.

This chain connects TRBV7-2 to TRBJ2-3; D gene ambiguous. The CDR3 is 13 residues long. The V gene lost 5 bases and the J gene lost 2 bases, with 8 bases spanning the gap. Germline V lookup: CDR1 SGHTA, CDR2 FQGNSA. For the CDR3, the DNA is TGTGCCAGCAGCCCCTCCATCACAGATACGCAGTATTTT. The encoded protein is CASSPSITDTQYF.

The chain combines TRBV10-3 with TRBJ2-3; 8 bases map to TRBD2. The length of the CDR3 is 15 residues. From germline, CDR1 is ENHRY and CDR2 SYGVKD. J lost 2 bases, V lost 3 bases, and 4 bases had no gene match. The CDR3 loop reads CAISELAVITDTQYF. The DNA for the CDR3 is TGTGCCATCAGTGAACTAGCGGTAATCACAGATACGCAGTATTTT.

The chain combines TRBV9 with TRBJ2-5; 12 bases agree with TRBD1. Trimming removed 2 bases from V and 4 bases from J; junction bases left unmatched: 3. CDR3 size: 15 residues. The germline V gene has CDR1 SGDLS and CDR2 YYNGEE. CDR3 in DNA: TGTGCCAGCAGCGTGATGGGACAGGGGGCAGAGACCCAGTACTTC. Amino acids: CASSVMGQGAETQYF.

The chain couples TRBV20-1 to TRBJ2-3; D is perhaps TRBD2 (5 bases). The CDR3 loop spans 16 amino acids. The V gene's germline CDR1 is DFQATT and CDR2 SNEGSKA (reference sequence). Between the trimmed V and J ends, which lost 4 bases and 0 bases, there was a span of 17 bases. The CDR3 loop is CSATTLIGGSTDTQYF. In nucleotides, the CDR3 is TGCAGTGCTACTACCTTGATTGGCGGGAGCACAGATACGCAGTATTTT.

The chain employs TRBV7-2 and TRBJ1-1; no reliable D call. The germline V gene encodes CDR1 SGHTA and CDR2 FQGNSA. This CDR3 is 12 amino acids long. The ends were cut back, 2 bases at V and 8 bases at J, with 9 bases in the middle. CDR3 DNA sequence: TGTGCCAGCAGCTTAAGTATTTTCGAAGCTTTCTTT. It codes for CASSLSIFEAFF.

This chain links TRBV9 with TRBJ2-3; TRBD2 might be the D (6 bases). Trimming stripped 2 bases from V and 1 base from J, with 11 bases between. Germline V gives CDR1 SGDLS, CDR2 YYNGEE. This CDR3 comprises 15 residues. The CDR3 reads CASSVLSSGTDTQYF. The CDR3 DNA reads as TGTGCCAGCAGCGTTTTATCTAGCGGCACAGATACGCAGTATTTT.